Shown below are 13 T cell receptor beta chains from a single sample sequenced in a study of blood T cells in healthy people across ages. Then a second PCR, running roughly 7 to 11 cycles, was carried out with a sample-barcoded 5' primer and a J-beta primer mix. TCRdb reanalysed the 5' RACE reads using MiXCR and keeps one entry per CDR3 protein. In the table there are 1.5 million to 2 million distinct CDR3 sequences, roughly 30% of which are singletons. Sequenced sample: blood. These receptors all come from a woman under 40 in good health.

This rearrangement joins TRBV19 to TRBJ2-2; D is possibly TRBD1 or TRBD2 (6 bases each). The germline gives CDR1 LNHDA, CDR2 SQIVND (reference sequence). The CDR3 extends over 16 amino acids. V was pared by 1 base and J by 0 bases, with 9 bases between. The CDR3 DNA sequence: TGTGCCAGTAGTATAGGAGGGGGGACGAACACCGGGGAGCTGTTTTTT. Its protein is CASSIGGGTNTGELFF.

The chain employs TRBV6-1 and TRBJ1-4; D uncertain. The CDR3 is 14 amino acids. The V end lost 1 base, the J end lost 3 bases, and 6 bases lay between the germline ends. Per the germline V gene, CDR1 is MNHNS and CDR2 is SASEGT. CDR3 DNA: TGTGCCAGCAGTGAAGTTGGTTCTAATGAAAAACTGTTTTTT. It translates to CASSEVGSNEKLFF.

Turning to this clonotype: A junction end diverges from the germline sequence, so it may reflect a read error. The chain has TRBV2 and TRBJ2-3, with 14 nucleotides matching TRBD2. The germline gives CDR1 SNHLY, CDR2 FYNNEI. The CDR3 length is 16 residues. As DNA, the CDR3 is TGTGCCGGCAGCAGGACTAGCGGGGGGTACACAGATACGCAGTATTTT. Translating gives CAGSRTSGGYTDTQYF.

The chain employs TRBV9 and TRBJ2-5; maybe TRBD1 (7 bases). Germline V gene lookup returns CDR1 SGDLS and CDR2 YYNGEE. The length of the CDR3 is 16 residues. With 3 bases removed from V and 5 bases from J, the gap between germline ends came to 20 bases. CDR3 DNA: TGTGCCAGCAGCGGAGGGGGGACAGTGGGACCGGAGACCCAGTACTTC. It specifies CASSGGGTVGPETQYF.

The V and J genes are TRBV6-2 or TRBV6-3 and TRBJ1-5, with D perhaps matching TRBD1 (6 bases). The CDR3 covers 17 residues. V was pared by 6 bases and J by 0 bases, with 18 bases between. Germline V gene data show CDR1 as MNHEY and CDR2 as SVGEGT. This CDR3 is CASRGLQGAYSNQPQHF. In DNA, the CDR3 is TGTGCCAGCAGGGGACTACAGGGCGCTTATAGCAATCAGCCCCAGCATTTT.

In its sample, this clonotype was seen a few times. The chain couples TRBV5-4 to TRBJ2-3; 9 bases fit TRBD2. The length of the CDR3 is 16 residues. Germline V gene lookup returns CDR1 SGHNT and CDR2 YYREEE (reference sequence). V shed 4 bases, J shed 5 bases, and the junction held 11 bases outside the gene matches. The CDR3 DNA is TGTGCCAGCAGCAGGGGACTAGCAGCTACTATAGATACGCAGTATTTT. Translating gives CASSRGLAATIDTQYF.

The CDR3 is CASSLTGRLAGVGETQYF. As DNA, the CDR3 is TGTGCCAGCAGCTTAACGGGCCGACTAGCGGGAGTCGGAGAGACCCAGTACTTC. The chain combines TRBV7-3 with TRBJ2-5, with 12 bases fitting TRBD2. V was pared by 0 bases and J by 4 bases, with 9 bases of the junction left unmatched. The CDR3 contains 18 residues. Looked up from germline, CDR1 is SGHTA and CDR2 is FQGTGA.

In its sample, this clonotype was seen many times. The rearrangement links TRBV10-3 to TRBJ2-5, with TRBD1 identical over 9 bases. This CDR3 region has 16 residues. Per the germline V gene, CDR1 is ENHRY and CDR2 is SYGVKD. The V and J ends lost 4 bases and 1 base, in that order; junction bases with no gene match: 7. The CDR3 loop is CAISGVRDRAQETQYF. CDR3 in DNA: TGTGCCATCAGTGGGGTCCGGGACAGGGCCCAAGAGACCCAGTACTTC.

The chain combines TRBV5-1 with TRBJ2-1; D not resolved. Trimming removed 2 bases at V and 4 bases at J, with 13 bases between. There are 15 residues in the CDR3. The germline gives CDR1 SGHRS, CDR2 YFSETQ. The CDR3 DNA reads as TGCGCCAGCAGCTTAATCACTGATGTATACAATGAGCAGTTCTTC. Amino acids: CASSLITDVYNEQFF.

The genes are TRBV13 and TRBJ2-3; 13 bases agree with TRBD2. The CDR3 consists of 17 residues. Germline V lookup: CDR1 PRHDT, CDR2 FYEKMQ (reference sequence). After removal of 4 bases from V and 2 bases from J, the junction contained 6 bases not matched to a gene. The CDR3 spells CASSSRGTSGNTDTQYF. The DNA of the CDR3 is TGTGCCAGCAGCTCTAGGGGGACTAGCGGGAACACAGATACGCAGTATTTT.

The J gene is TRBJ1-2, the V gene TRBV12-3 or TRBV12-4; 8 bases map to TRBD1. V lost 0 bases, J lost 8 bases, and 8 bases stayed unmatched. This CDR3 comprises 15 residues. The CDR3 loop reads CASSLASGGARGYTF. In nucleotides, the CDR3 is TGTGCCAGCAGTTTAGCGTCAGGGGGCGCTAGGGGCTACACCTTC.

This clonotype has a handful of counts. The genes are TRBV20-1 and TRBJ2-7, with D tentatively TRBD2 (5 bases). CDR1 and CDR2 (germline): DFQATT, SNEGSKA (reference sequence). The CDR3 length is 14 residues. The V end lost 3 bases, the J end lost 0 bases, and 12 bases lay between the germline ends. CDR3 region: CSARGPDFSYEQYF. Written as DNA, the CDR3 is TGCAGTGCTAGGGGTCCGGACTTCTCCTACGAGCAGTACTTC.

The chain couples TRBV10-3 to TRBJ2-7; tentatively, D is TRBD1 or TRBD2 (5 bases each). Trimming took off 2 bases at V and 2 bases at J, with 10 bases between the two ends. The CDR3 spans 14 residues. Germline V CDR1 and CDR2: ENHRY, SYGVKD. For the CDR3, the DNA is TGTGCCATCAGTGAGACCGGGGCGACCTACGAGCAGTACTTC. Amino acid sequence: CAISETGATYEQYF.